This T cell receptor (beta chain) appears in the sequencing data of a study of blood T cell repertoires in COVID-19. This clone was recorded only once. V was clipped by 2 bases and J by 8 bases, with 16 bases between them. The V gene's germline CDR1 is SQVTM and CDR2 ANQGSEA. The CDR3 runs to 14 residues. In the original workflow: Reference gene primer amplification gave estimated nucleated cell counts. Using immunoSEQ multiplex PCR, the repertoire was profiled, and TCRdb retains in-frame clones only, with some absent. V and J calls and clone size come straight from that table; D and trimming were deduced from the DNA. The data contain a few hundred thousand clones, 89% of them singletons.

The origin of this receptor is a man between 18 and 35 years old who had recovered from COVID-19. The sample taken for sequencing was peripheral blood. The V and J genes are TRBV29-1 and TRBJ1-3; a weak D match, TRBD1 (5 bases). The CDR3 is CSVESGLGGDTIYF. The CDR3 region has the DNA TGCAGCGTTGAATCGGGACTCGGGGGGGACACCATATATTTT.